This is a list of T cell receptor beta chains from one sample in a study of blood T cells in healthy people across ages. TCRdb called the 5' RACE reads again in MiXCR, with one record for every CDR3 protein. The table has about 540,000 distinct CDR3 sequences, 24% seen once; the top ten hold under 9%. Another study also made use of these data, one on T cells of mothers and their children.

Sample: blood. The source of these receptors is a boy between 10 and 17 years old in good health. The CDR3 runs from the conserved cysteine through the conserved F or W. A D gene is named only where the DNA matches it firmly. Only part of the rows carry a size: once, few, many, or a class if the clone is expanded.

v_gene	len	d_gene	j_gene	abundance	CDR3nt	CDR3aa
TRBV2	16	TRBD1	TRBJ2-7	NA	TGTGCCAGCAGTGAAGCTTGGGACAGGATAACCTACGAGCAGTACTTC	CASSEAWDRITYEQYF
TRBV6-2/TRBV6-3	12	NA	TRBJ1-4	NA	TGTGCCAGCAGCCAAGGGCAAGGTCGCACCCGTTTT	CASSQGQGRTRF
TRBV7-9	15	NA	TRBJ2-1	NA	TGTGCCAGCAGCTTATTCCCCACATCCTACAATGAGCAGTTCTTC	CASSLFPTSYNEQFF
TRBV12-3/TRBV12-4	18	TRBD1	TRBJ2-1	few	TGTGCCAGCAGTGGCGGACAGGGGGATACAGACTTCTACAATGAGCAGTTCTTC	CASSGGQGDTDFYNEQFF
TRBV5-1	13	NA	TRBJ2-1	few	TGCGCCAGCAGCAAGATCGGGAGCGATGAGCAGTTCTTC	CASSKIGSDEQFF
TRBV27	15	TRBD1	TRBJ2-5	NA	TGTGCCAGCAGGCCCTGGGACAGTCGAGGGGAGACCCAGTACTTC	CASRPWDSRGETQYF
TRBV25-1	16	TRBD1	TRBJ1-2	NA	TGTGCCAGCAGTGAATGGATTCAGGGGGCGCAGGGTGGCTACACCTTC	CASSEWIQGAQGGYTF
TRBV7-2	13	NA	TRBJ2-7	NA	TGTGCCAGCAGCTTGGATCCAGTCTACGAGCAGTACTTC	CASSLDPVYEQYF
TRBV10-3	12	NA	TRBJ2-1	NA	TGTGCCATCAGTGAGTGGGACAATGAGCAGTTCTTC	CAISEWDNEQFF
TRBV30	14	NA	TRBJ1-2	few	TGTGCCTGGAGTGCCCACAGGGAAAACTATGGCTACACCTTC	CAWSAHRENYGYTF
TRBV12-3/TRBV12-4	13	NA	TRBJ2-1	few	TGTGCCAGCAGTTTAGCATCATTCGACGAGCAGTTCTTC	CASSLASFDEQFF
TRBV19	16	NA	TRBJ2-1	NA	TGTGCCAGTACCATGTCAGCGGGCAGGTCCTACAATGAGCAGTTCTTC	CASTMSAGRSYNEQFF
TRBV28	14	TRBD1	TRBJ1-1	NA	TGTGCCAGCACCGCTCGACAGGGGGTAACTGAAGCTTTCTTT	CASTARQGVTEAFF
TRBV20-1	15	NA	TRBJ2-7	NA	TGCAGTGCTAGAGATACCGGGTTTTCCTCCTACGAGCAGTACTTC	CSARDTGFSSYEQYF
TRBV27	14	TRBD2	TRBJ2-5	many	TGTGCCAGCAGTCCGCTCGGGGGGAGGGAGACCCAGTACTTC	CASSPLGGRETQYF
TRBV20-1	13	NA	TRBJ2-5	NA	TGCAGTGTAAATTTCCCGGGCGGAGAGACCCAGTACTTC	CSVNFPGGETQYF
TRBV7-9	16	TRBD2	TRBJ2-5	few	TGTGCCAGCAGCTTATCGAGAAGGACGGGAGGAGAGACCCAGTACTTC	CASSLSRRTGGETQYF
TRBV7-2	14	NA	TRBJ2-1	NA	TGTGCCCTCCTGGGCAGGGACTCCTACAATGAGCAGTTCTTC	CALLGRDSYNEQFF
TRBV4-3	13	NA	TRBJ2-1	many	TGCGCCAGCAGCCAAGATCTGATCAATGAGCAGTTCTTC	CASSQDLINEQFF
TRBV4-3	15	NA	TRBJ2-5	NA	TGCGCCAGCAGCCAAGGTGGCGCCCCCCAAGAGACCCAGTACTTC	CASSQGGAPQETQYF
TRBV20-1	15	NA	TRBJ2-5	NA	TGCAGTGCTACCAACCGGGGGGCGGGTGCGGAGACCCAGTACTTC	CSATNRGAGAETQYF
TRBV29-1	12	NA	TRBJ2-3	few	TGCAGCGTTGAAGCGCCGACAGATACGCAGTATTTT	CSVEAPTDTQYF
TRBV9	16	TRBD1	TRBJ1-6	NA	TGTGCCAGCAGCGTAGAGGGACAGCCGTATAATTCACCCCTCCACTTT	CASSVEGQPYNSPLHF
TRBV3-1	16	TRBD2	TRBJ2-7	few	TGTGCCAGCAGGCAGACTAGCGGGGCTCTCTCCTACGAGCAGTACTTC	CASRQTSGALSYEQYF
TRBV7-9	14	NA	TRBJ2-1	NA	TGTGCCAGCAGTTTAGCGGGACAGGGCACCGACCAGTTCTTC	CASSLAGQGTDQFF
TRBV7-2	15	NA	TRBJ2-7	NA	TGTGCCAGCAGCTTACGGAGTCGAGAGGACCACGAGCAGTACTTC	CASSLRSREDHEQYF
TRBV20-1	16	TRBD1	TRBJ2-5	many	TGCAGTGCTAGAGATCTCTCAGGGGGCGATGAAGAGACCCAGTACTTC	CSARDLSGGDEETQYF
TRBV7-2	16	NA	TRBJ2-5	few	TGTGCCAGCAGCTTAGCCCCGGGTACAGGGAAAGAGACCCAGTACTTC	CASSLAPGTGKETQYF
TRBV15	16	TRBD1	TRBJ1-5	NA	TGTGCCACCAGCAGGCCTTCGGGACAGGGGCATCAGCCCCAGCATTTT	CATSRPSGQGHQPQHF
TRBV28	15	NA	TRBJ2-1	NA	TGTGCCAGCAGGCCTGGGGTAGCGATTTACAATGAGCAGTTCTTC	CASRPGVAIYNEQFF
TRBV4-2	16	NA	TRBJ1-3	NA	TGTGCCAGCAGCCAAGAGGAGGCAGTATCTGGAAACACCATATATTTT	CASSQEEAVSGNTIYF
TRBV4-1	16	TRBD2	TRBJ2-1	few	TGCGCCAGCAGCCTCTTAGGGGCGGGAGTAACCGATGAGCAGTTCTTC	CASSLLGAGVTDEQFF
TRBV19	14	NA	TRBJ2-2	NA	TGTGCCAGTATCCGCGAACCGAACACCGGGGAGCTGTTTTTT	CASIREPNTGELFF
TRBV5-1	15	NA	TRBJ2-5	many	TGCGCCAGCAGCTCCGGACGAGCTCAGAGGGAGACCCAGTACTTC	CASSSGRAQRETQYF
TRBV28	14	TRBD1	TRBJ1-3	NA	TGTGCCACCCTTCGACAGGGCGCGAGAAACACCATATATTTT	CATLRQGARNTIYF
TRBV4-1	16	TRBD2	TRBJ2-5	few	TGCGCCAGCAGCCAAGTTACTAGCGGGGCAAAAGAGACCCAGTACTTC	CASSQVTSGAKETQYF
TRBV4-1	18	NA	TRBJ2-6	few	TGCGCCAGCAGCCAAGATTCGGTGGGGGCCTCTGGGGCCAACGTCCTGACTTTC	CASSQDSVGASGANVLTF
TRBV7-2	14	NA	TRBJ2-2	NA	TGTGCCAGCAGCTTAATCAGTCCCACCGGGGAGCTGTTTTTT	CASSLISPTGELFF
TRBV7-9	17	NA	TRBJ1-1	NA	TGTGCCAGCAGCCCAATAGGTACAGAACTTATGAACACTGAAGCTTTCTTT	CASSPIGTELMNTEAFF
TRBV21-1	13	NA	TRBJ2-7	NA	TGTGCCAGCAGCAAGGGTCCTTATTACGAGCAGTACTTC	CASSKGPYYEQYF
TRBV2	14	NA	TRBJ2-5	few	TGTGCCAGCAACCCTCCTTCTACCCAGGAGACCCAGTACTTC	CASNPPSTQETQYF
TRBV20-1	16	NA	TRBJ2-5	few	TGCAGTGCTAGAGATCGGAACAACCCCTACTTAGAGACCCAGTACTTC	CSARDRNNPYLETQYF
TRBV3-1	16	NA	TRBJ2-2	NA	TGTGCCAGCAGCCAAGATCAACGGGTCACCGGCGGGGAGCTGTTTTTT	CASSQDQRVTGGELFF
TRBV14	16	TRBD2	TRBJ2-7	few	TGTGCCAGCAGCCACCCCCTAGCGGGAGGGGTCTACGAGCAGTACTTC	CASSHPLAGGVYEQYF
TRBV28	15	TRBD2	TRBJ2-7	many	TGTGCCAGCAACGGACTAGCGGGAGTAGGGTACGAGCAGTACTTC	CASNGLAGVGYEQYF
TRBV20-1	14	TRBD2	TRBJ2-4	NA	TGCAGTGCTAGAGATCTGGCGGGAGGGAACATTCAGTACTTC	CSARDLAGGNIQYF